The TCR beta chain described here comes from a study of cytomegalovirus exposure and HLA in healthy donors. Study-wide results and limits: Some V segments could not be told apart, so they were left out, TRBV6-2 and TRBV6-3 among them.

V lost 1 base, J lost 1 base, and 7 bases lay in between. This CDR3 contains 14 residues. Germline loops: CDR1 LGHNA, CDR2 YSLEER. A remark on this clone: Its antigen is as yet unknown.

The primer mix had 60 Vbeta and 13 Jbeta primers. TCRdb keeps only in-frame clones here, not all; method: immunoSEQ multiplex PCR. The sample contains about 160,000 clones, about 85% of which appear only once. The sample consisted of PBMCs. The V gene is TRBV4-3, the J gene TRBJ1-1, with TRBD1 as a possible D gene (6 bases). This clonotype originated in a man younger than 35 in good health and CMV-seropositive. The CDR3 region has the DNA TGCGCCAGCAGCCAAGGACAGGAGAACACTGAAGCTTTCTTT. The encoded protein is CASSQGQENTEAFF.